The 14 T cell receptor beta chains below were found in one sample sequenced in a study of blood T cell repertoires in COVID-19. The data were produced by immunoSEQ multiplex PCR, yet TCRdb's version contains in-frame clones alone and is incomplete. The data contain a few hundred thousand clones, over 85% of them singletons. The sample comprised PBMCs or T cells enriched from blood (not recorded which). These receptors came from a woman in her 30s who had recovered from COVID-19.

The chain combines TRBV30 with TRBJ1-2; D ambiguous. Per germline, CDR1 GTSNPN and CDR2 SVGIG (reference sequence). The CDR3 is made up of 14 amino acids. The V end lost 0 bases, the J end lost 3 bases, and 11 bases lay between the germline ends. CDR3 coding DNA: TGTGCCTGGAGTGTCACAGTACCACACTATGGCTACACCTTC. Residues: CAWSVTVPHYGYTF.

V is TRBV2 and J is TRBJ2-4; unclear D gene. CDR3 length equals 15 residues. Trimming shortened V by 9 bases and J by 0 bases, and 15 bases separated the two germline ends. CDR1 and CDR2 (germline): SNHLY, FYNNEI. CDR3 DNA sequence: TGTGCCAGTAGCCTAAGATACCTAGCCAAAAACATTCAGTACTTC. Translation gives CASSLRYLAKNIQYF.

The gene calls are TRBV7-2 and TRBJ1-1; 9 bases line up with TRBD1. Per germline, CDR1 SGHTA and CDR2 FQGNSA. V shed 4 bases and J 0 bases; nucleotides not matched to a gene: 9. The CDR3 runs to 17 residues. The CDR3 sequence: CASSSVTGGGMNTEAFF. In DNA form, the CDR3 reads TGTGCCAGCAGCTCCGTGACAGGGGGAGGAATGAACACTGAAGCTTTCTTT.

The sample holds one count of this clone. The CDR3 DNA is TGCGCCAGCAGCTACACTAGCGGGAGTACCGGGGAGCTGTTTTTT. Translating gives CASSYTSGSTGELFF. The chain has TRBV5-1 and TRBJ2-2; 11 bases line up with TRBD2. Germline CDR1 is SGHRS and CDR2 is YFSETQ. Germline trimming cut 3 bases from V and 5 bases from J; bases unmatched to any gene: 3. The CDR3 extends over 15 amino acids.

This clone has just one count. The rearrangement joins TRBV27 to TRBJ2-7; D is ambiguous. This CDR3 region has 15 residues. Germline loops: CDR1 MNHEY, CDR2 SMNVEV (reference sequence). Trimming removed 3 bases from V and 0 bases from J, with 12 bases in between. CDR3 in amino acids: CASSFASESSYEQYF. The CDR3 DNA reads as TGTGCCAGCAGTTTTGCGTCTGAGAGCTCCTACGAGCAGTACTTC.

This clone occurred once. The genes are TRBV6-2 or TRBV6-3 and TRBJ1-2; the match to TRBD1 covers 7 bases. This CDR3 has 16 amino acids. The germline V gene has CDR1 MNHEY and CDR2 SVGEGT. Trimming cost V 5 bases and J 4 bases; bases outside gene matches: 13. DNA for the CDR3: TGTGCCAGCAGTCCCGGTTTGACAGGGTTCGGCTATGGCTACACCTTC. Its protein product is CASSPGLTGFGYGYTF.

This clone came up once. The same CDR3 is also encoded by other DNA sequences in this sample. This sequence joins TRBV7-9 and TRBJ1-4; 8 bases align to TRBD1. The V gene end was trimmed by 5 bases and the J gene end by 8 bases; junction bases not matched to a gene: 7. The CDR3 runs to 14 residues. Germline V gives CDR1 SEHNR, CDR2 FQNEAQ (reference sequence). The CDR3 nucleotides read TGTGCCAGCAGCCTCGGACAGGGTGGAGAAAAACTGTTTTTT. This gives the protein CASSLGQGGEKLFF. Combining the CDR3 with reference TRBV7-9 and TRBJ1-4 gives the whole variable domain DTGVSQNPRHKITKRGQNVTFRCDPISEHNRLYWYRQTLGQGPEFLTYFQNEAQLEKSRLLSDRFSAERPKGSFSTLEIQRTEQGDSAMYLCASSLGQGGEKLFFGSGTQLSVL.

The chain is built from TRBV5-3 and TRBJ1-2, with D maybe TRBD1 (6 bases). TRBV5-3 is an ORF, and what it does is uncertain. The V and J ends lost 3 bases and 7 bases respectively, with 25 bases between them. The CDR3 is 17 residues long. CDR3 sequence reads: CARSSGSGARDSGGYTF. The CDR3 DNA reads as TGTGCCAGAAGCTCGGGGTCAGGGGCAAGGGATTCGGGTGGCTACACCTTC.

This chain uses TRBV3-1 (or the pseudogene TRBV3-2) with TRBJ2-5, with D maybe TRBD2 (5 bases). The V end lost 4 bases, the J end lost 7 bases, and 13 bases lay between the germline ends. Germline V gives CDR1 LGHDT, CDR2 YNNKEL (reference sequence). The CDR3 sequence is 13 residues long. The CDR3 is CASSPPSPGTQYF. As DNA, the CDR3 is TGTGCCAGCAGCCCACCTAGCCCCGGGACCCAGTACTTC.

This clone was recorded a few times. This chain uses TRBV27 with TRBJ2-7, with 8 bases identical to TRBD1. Germline lookup yields CDR1 MNHEY and CDR2 SMNVEV (reference sequence). There are 15 residues in the CDR3. Unmatched junction bases numbered 8, after V lost 1 base and J lost 6 bases. The chain's CDR3 is CASSLFQGAMGEQYF. The DNA for the CDR3 is TGTGCCAGCAGTTTATTCCAGGGGGCCATGGGCGAGCAGTACTTC.

This clone was found once. The chain joins TRBV3-1 (or the pseudogene TRBV3-2) to TRBJ1-1; D call uncertain. There are 12 residues in the CDR3. Trimming pared 2 bases from V and 10 bases from J, leaving 11 bases between. Germline V gene lookup returns CDR1 LGHDT and CDR2 YNNKEL (reference sequence). The CDR3 is CASSQNVYGAFF. The CDR3 coding sequence is TGTGCCAGCAGCCAAAATGTTTACGGAGCTTTCTTT.

The chain recombines TRBV19 with TRBJ2-2; D call uncertain. The length of the CDR3 is 11 residues. Germline V CDR1 and CDR2: LNHDA, SQIVND (reference sequence). V was clipped by 8 bases and J by 3 bases, with 4 bases between them. The CDR3 spells CASVYTGELFF. The CDR3 bases are TGTGCCAGTGTCTACACCGGGGAGCTGTTTTTT.

The chain carries TRBV7-2 and TRBJ2-7; 9 bases agree with TRBD2. The V and J ends lost 5 bases and 2 bases, in that order; junction bases with no gene match: 7. The CDR3 has 15 amino acids. Germline lookup yields CDR1 SGHTA and CDR2 FQGNSA. The CDR3, as DNA: TGTGCCAGCAGCCTAGGGACTAGCCGAACCTACGAGCAGTACTTC. It yields the protein CASSLGTSRTYEQYF.

J is TRBJ2-7 and V is TRBV27; 7 bases agree with TRBD2. This CDR3 has 16 amino acids. V gave up 6 bases and J gave up 0 bases; unmatched junction bases: 11. Germline loops: CDR1 MNHEY, CDR2 SMNVEV (reference sequence). CDR3 amino acids: CASSPLGRGGSYEQYF. CDR3 bases: TGTGCCAGCAGCCCGTTGGGTCGCGGGGGCTCCTACGAGCAGTACTTC.